This T cell receptor (beta chain) was sequenced during a study of response to subunit inactivated influenza vaccine. Study findings and constraints: Few additional T cells are recruited per seasonal influenza vaccination, authors suggested.

MiXCR was run by TCRdb on the RT-PCR reads, yielding one entry per CDR3 protein. The table lists around 530,000 distinct CDR3 sequences, roughly 10% of them singletons, with roughly 10% in the top ten. As for this clonotype: What it binds is not known.

This sequence was found in a middle-aged man who received an inactivated influenza vaccine. The input for sequencing was PBMCs from blood, taken on the day of vaccination.

Here the CDR3 DNA reads TGTGCCAGCAGCTTATTCGTCCGGATGACATCCTACGAGCAGTACTTC. Residues: CASSLFVRMTSYEQYF. The rearrangement links TRBV7-8 to TRBJ2-7; D is unclear. Looked up from germline, CDR1 is SGHVS and CDR2 is FQNEAQ. The V end lost 2 bases, the J end lost 1 base, and 15 bases lay between the germline ends. This CDR3 is 16 amino acids long.